One sample yielded the 9 T cell receptor beta chains listed below, sequenced in a study of vaccination effects on CD4 cells after COVID-19 (dated by TCRdb to 2021 to 2024). These receptors have no identified antigens. In the ViraFEST assay, PBMC were stimulated with viral peptide pools, and TCR sequencing was then used to find antigen-specific CD4+ T cell clonotypes based on their expansion. After around ten days of culture, CD4+ T cells were isolated with the EasySep CD4+ T cell isolation kit. Each participant received two doses of an mRNA SARS-CoV-2 vaccine, either BNT162b2 or mRNA-1273. Libraries were made using the immunoSEQ multiplex PCR assay. Drawn from immuneACCESS, this table holds only the in-frame rearrangements with V and J called that TCRdb kept. Clones are partly lost; checked studies trace under half to an unresolved V gene and leave the rest unexplained. The sample profile shows approximately 61,000 clones; around three quarters of them were found once. In total, the top ten clones hold around 1.2% of the sample.

The sequencing used CD4+ T cells from PBMCs cultured with HCoV-229E spike peptides, collected after COVID-19 vaccination. The meaning of the sample's cell subset or site label: HCoV-229E spike overlapping peptide pool stimulation. The receptor set was obtained from a human donor who received a COVID-19 vaccine.

This clone has a handful of counts. The chain employs TRBV10-2 and TRBJ1-4; D call uncertain. There are 15 residues in the CDR3. Trimming shortened V by 6 bases and J by 0 bases, and 11 bases separated the two germline ends. Germline-derived CDR1 and CDR2 are WSHSY and SAAADI. The CDR3 spells CASSRQISTNEKLFF. CDR3 in DNA: TGCGCCAGCAGCCGCCAGATCTCAACTAATGAAAAACTGTTTTTT.

This clone was seen more than once but under ten times. The rearrangement uses TRBV6-5 and TRBJ1-5; the D gene is possibly TRBD1 (5 bases). Per the germline V gene, CDR1 is MNHEY and CDR2 is SVGAGI. The V end lost 8 bases, the J end lost 3 bases, and 14 bases lay between the germline ends. The CDR3 covers 14 residues. CDR3 in amino acids: CASGNGGINQPQHF. Written as DNA, the CDR3 is TGTGCCAGCGGAAATGGGGGGATCAATCAGCCCCAGCATTTT.

This clone is a singleton in its sample. The CDR3 carries no conserved terminal phenylalanine or tryptophan, so it likely arises from a read error. Because the CDR3's place on the DNA is in doubt, the DNA is left out and the CDR3 is given as listed by TCRdb. The chain recombines TRBV5-7 with TRBJ1-2; the D call TRBD1 from the table was never checked on the DNA. TRBV5-7 is an ORF; its function is uncertain. With termini counted, the CDR3 has 12 amino acids. CDR3: CASSFGTVVLPQ.

This chain connects TRBV11-3 to TRBJ1-1, with D possibly being TRBD1 (6 bases). This CDR3 has 13 amino acids. Trimming stripped 5 bases from V and 1 base from J, with 8 bases between. From germline, CDR1 is SGHNT and CDR2 YENEEA. For the CDR3, the DNA is TGTGCCAGCAGCCAACAGGGGAACACTGAAGCTTTCTTT. It translates to CASSQQGNTEAFF. Together with reference TRBV11-3 and TRBJ1-1, the CDR3 gives the full variable domain: EAGVVQSPRYKIIEKKQPVAFWCNPISGHNTLYWYLQNLGQGPELLIRYENEEAVDDSQLPKDRFSAERLKGVDSTLKIQPAELGDSAVYLCASSQQGNTEAFFGQGTRLTVV.

The V gene is TRBV28, the J gene TRBJ1-2; 7 bases align to TRBD1. The CDR3 runs 13 residues. Germline V gives CDR1 MDHEN, CDR2 SYDVKM. V dropped 2 bases and J dropped 5; count of bases not matched to a gene: 2. CDR3 nucleotide sequence: TGTGCCAGCAGTTTAGACAGGGATTATGGCTACACCTTC. Translation: CASSLDRDYGYTF.

J is TRBJ2-7 and V is TRBV2; 8 nucleotides match TRBD1. V was clipped by 3 bases and J by 6 bases; unmatched bases: 7. Per the germline V gene, CDR1 is SNHLY and CDR2 is FYNNEI. The CDR3 is made up of 14 amino acids. As DNA, the CDR3 is TGTGCCAGCAGTGACAGGGGGCACCGGGGCGAGCAGTACGTC. As protein: CASSDRGHRGEQYV.

The chain recombines TRBV7-2 with TRBJ1-2; D might be TRBD1 (6 bases). From germline, CDR1 is SGHTA and CDR2 FQGNSA. V lost 6 bases, J lost 4 bases, and 15 bases lay in between. This CDR3 spans 14 amino acids. CDR3 DNA sequence: TGTGCCAGCAGACCAACAGGGTTCGGCTATGGCTACACCTTC. As protein: CASRPTGFGYGYTF. Based on the CDR3 plus reference TRBV7-2 and TRBJ1-2, the full variable domain is GAGVSQSPSNKVTEKGKDVELRCDPISGHTALYWYRQSLGQGLEFLIYFQGNSAPDKSGLPSDRFSAERTGGSVSTLTIQRTQQEDSAVYLCASRPTGFGYGYTFGSGTRLTVV.

This rearrangement joins TRBV21-1 to TRBJ2-1. TRBV21-1 is a recognized pseudogene. The CDR3 length is 13 residues. The CDR3, as DNA: TGTGCCAAATTAGAACCAGACTACAATGAGCAGTTCTTC. Translation: CAKLEPDYNEQFF.

The chain combines TRBV18 with TRBJ1-5, with 7 bases that match TRBD1. J lost 4 bases, V lost 6 bases, and 9 bases had no gene match. Germline CDR1 KGHSH, CDR2 LQKENI. The CDR3 has 15 residues. The DNA for the CDR3 is TGTGCCAGCTCGCTCGGGACAGACATTAATCAGCCCCAGCATTTT. Translation: CASSLGTDINQPQHF. The full variable domain, with the rest looked up from reference TRBV18 and TRBJ1-5, is NAGVMQNPRHLVRRRGQEARLRCSPMKGHSHVYWYRQLPEEGLKFMVYLQKENIIDESGMPKERFSAEFPKEGPSILRIQQVVRGDSAAYFCASSLGTDINQPQHFGDGTRLSIL.